This T cell receptor (beta chain) was obtained from a study of blood T cell repertoires in COVID-19. Whole-study context: COVID-19 samples, acute and convalescent, were from the United States, Italy and Spain.

Original methodology: Amplified reference gene primers provided the basis for estimating nucleated cell counts. Profiling relied on immunoSEQ multiplex PCR, and the TCRdb table lists in-frame clones only, not all of them. V and J calls and clone size are copied from that table; D and trimming were computed from the DNA. The table has about 250,000 clones, roughly 87% seen once. V dropped 0 bases and J dropped 2; count of bases not matched to a gene: 2. The germline gives CDR1 SGHVS, CDR2 FQNEAQ. This CDR3 is 15 amino acids long. This TCR derives from a man younger than 35 with active or convalescent COVID-19. The chain joins TRBV7-8 to TRBJ1-2; the match to TRBD1 covers 8 bases. Sequenced sample: peripheral blood. The CDR3 region is CASSLARTGNYGYTF. CDR3 DNA sequence: TGTGCCAGCAGCTTAGCCCGGACAGGGAACTATGGCTACACCTTC.